One and the same sample provided the 27 T cell receptor beta chains below, sequenced in a study of blood T cells in healthy people across ages. A second roughly 6 to 11 cycle PCR used barcoded and J-beta primers. TCRdb redid the calling of the 5' RACE reads with MiXCR, one entry per CDR3 protein. The data contain 800,000 or so distinct CDR3 sequences, approximately 25% of them singletons. The sample was also linked to a second study, of T cells of mothers and their children.

The source material was blood. All receptors derive from a boy younger than 18 in good health.

This chain links TRBV5-1 with TRBJ2-5, with D possibly matching TRBD2 (5 bases). The CDR3 length is 15 residues. Trimming stripped 3 bases from V and 4 bases from J, with 16 bases between. CDR1 is SGHRS and CDR2 is YFSETQ in the germline V gene. In DNA form, the CDR3 reads TGCGCCAGCAGCTCTGCTGGGAGCGGCGGAGAGACCCAGTACTTC. Its protein product is CASSSAGSGGETQYF.

This clonotype was counted only a few times. V is TRBV19 and J is TRBJ1-5; TRBD1 matches 7 bases. The CDR3 totals 17 residues. Trimming took 5 bases from V and 1 from J; bases not matched to a gene: 11. In germline, CDR1 is LNHDA, CDR2 SQIVND (reference sequence). The CDR3 region is CASSSNPTGPSNQPQHF. DNA for the CDR3: TGTGCCAGTAGTTCGAACCCGACAGGGCCAAGCAATCAGCCCCAGCATTTT.

The chain is built from TRBV28 and TRBJ2-1; TRBD2 matches 7 bases. V was clipped by 6 bases and J by 7 bases; unmatched bases: 15. The CDR3 runs to 16 residues. CDR1 MDHEN and CDR2 SYDVKM come from the germline V gene. The CDR3 coding sequence is TGTGCCAGCAGCCTCCCTTTAGCGGGTTGGATAAATGAGCAGTTCTTC. Amino acids: CASSLPLAGWINEQFF.

This clonotype has just one count. This CDR3 is CASSLIVGQNYGYTF. The CDR3 DNA reads TGTGCCAGCAGCTTAATCGTCGGGCAAAACTATGGCTACACCTTC. This sequence joins TRBV7-9 and TRBJ1-2; the D is unclear. The germline V and J ends were trimmed by 2 bases and 2 bases, with 12 bases remaining between them. Germline values: CDR1 SEHNR, CDR2 FQNEAQ (reference sequence). The CDR3 runs 15 residues.

The chain uses TRBV7-2 and TRBJ2-5, with D possibly matching TRBD1 (6 bases). Germline loops: CDR1 SGHTA, CDR2 FQGNSA. V gave up 4 bases and J gave up 5 bases, with 14 bases separating them. The CDR3 is 14 amino acids. The CDR3 sequence: CASSSRRGGETQYF. The CDR3 nucleotides read TGTGCCAGCAGCTCCCGCAGGGGCGGGGAGACCCAGTACTTC. The complete variable domain, with remaining parts taken from reference TRBV7-2 and TRBJ2-5, reads GAGVSQSPSNKVTEKGKDVELRCDPISGHTALYWYRQSLGQGLEFLIYFQGNSAPDKSGLPSDRFSAERTGGSVSTLTIQRTQQEDSAVYLCASSSRRGGETQYFGPGTRLLVL.

This clonotype was counted only a few times. This chain connects TRBV15 to TRBJ1-1; no clear D. Germline CDR1 reads LNHNV; CDR2 reads YYDKDF (reference sequence). The length of the CDR3 is 15 residues. V shed 0 bases and J shed 0 bases, with 8 bases lying between them. The CDR3: CATSREAAMNTEAFF. The CDR3 bases are TGTGCCACCAGCAGAGAGGCAGCAATGAACACTGAAGCTTTCTTT.

The V call is TRBV19, the J call TRBJ2-1; D uncertain. V was pared by 6 bases and J by 7 bases, with 7 bases between. The germline V gene encodes CDR1 LNHDA and CDR2 SQIVND (reference sequence). The CDR3 contains 11 residues. The CDR3 nucleotides read TGTGCCAGTAGCCACCGTAATGAGCAGTTCTTC. Protein product: CASSHRNEQFF.

The chain links TRBV29-1 to TRBJ1-2, with 7 bases aligning to TRBD1. This CDR3 spans 14 amino acids. V lost 0 bases, J lost 8 bases, and 9 bases stayed unmatched. CDR1 and CDR2 (germline): SQVTM, ANQGSEA. The CDR3: CSVEDHGRGNGYTF. The CDR3 region has the DNA TGCAGCGTTGAAGATCATGGCAGGGGGAACGGCTACACCTTC.

This clonotype occurred a few times. V gene TRBV7-2 combines with J gene TRBJ2-4; the D is unclear. CDR3 size: 16 residues. Germline lookup yields CDR1 SGHTA and CDR2 FQGNSA. V gave up 1 base and J gave up 0 bases, with 10 bases separating them. The CDR3 sequence is CASSLEGRLAKNIQYF. The CDR3, as DNA: TGTGCCAGCAGCTTAGAGGGCAGACTAGCCAAAAACATTCAGTACTTC.

The J gene is TRBJ2-5, the V gene TRBV12-3 or TRBV12-4, with 9 bases that match TRBD2. The CDR3 runs 16 residues. The trim removed 2 bases at V and 6 bases at J, leaving 10 bases unmatched. The CDR3 DNA sequence: TGTGCCAGCAGTTTATTACTGCTAGCGGGGTTGAAGACCCAGTACTTC. It specifies CASSLLLLAGLKTQYF.

DNA of the CDR3: TGTGCCACCAGCAGAGAGCTACTAGTGTACGAGCAGTACTTC. Translating it yields CATSRELLVYEQYF. The J gene is TRBJ2-7, the V gene TRBV15, with D possibly being TRBD2 (5 bases). Germline V gene lookup returns CDR1 LNHNV and CDR2 YYDKDF (reference sequence). This CDR3 has 14 residues. V was shortened by 0 bases and J by 4 bases, with 10 bases between the two germline ends.

The chain joins TRBV28 to TRBJ2-6, with a tentative D call TRBD1 (5 bases). The CDR3 has 15 residues. Germline CDR1 MDHEN, CDR2 SYDVKM. V was pared by 6 bases and J by 2 bases, with 11 bases between. CDR3 DNA: TGTGCCAGCAGCCCTGGGGCCCCTGGGGCCAACGTCCTGACTTTC. Translating it yields CASSPGAPGANVLTF.

The gene calls are TRBV12-3 or TRBV12-4 and TRBJ2-5; TRBD1 matches 9 bases. The last part of the DNA fits TRBJ2-7 better; the J call may be wrong. This CDR3 comprises 16 residues. The CDR3 DNA sequence: TGTGCCAGCAGCCCCCTCAGACAGGGGGGGGCCTACGAGCAGTACTTC. Translated: CASSPLRQGGAYEQYF.

A few counts support this clonotype. The chain combines TRBV28 with TRBJ1-1; D may be TRBD1 (6 bases). The ends were cut back, 2 bases at V and 11 bases at J, with 12 bases in the middle. The CDR3 has 12 residues. Germline V gives CDR1 MDHEN, CDR2 SYDVKM. For the CDR3, the DNA is TGTGCCAGCAGTTTAAGGCCAGGGGTTGCTTTCTTT. This gives the protein CASSLRPGVAFF.

This clonotype was observed at least ten times. CDR3 coding DNA: TGTGCCAGCAGCTCAGGAGACTACGAGCAGTACTTC. Protein: CASSSGDYEQYF. The chain links TRBV7-6 to TRBJ2-7, with unresolved D. This CDR3 comprises 12 residues. The V and J ends lost 4 bases and 3 bases respectively, with 7 bases between them. The germline CDR1 and CDR2 sequences are SGHVS and FNYEAQ. Combining the CDR3 with reference TRBV7-6 and TRBJ2-7 gives the whole variable domain GAGVSQSPRYKVTKRGQDVALRCDPISGHVSLYWYRQALGQGPEFLTYFNYEAQQDKSGLPNDRFSAERPEGSISTLTIQRTEQRDSAMYRCASSSGDYEQYFGPGTRLTVT.

This clonotype was counted between two and nine times. V and J are TRBV11-2 and TRBJ2-7; 7 nucleotides match TRBD1. CDR3 length: 14 residues. From germline, CDR1 is SGHAT and CDR2 FQNNGV. The V and J ends lost 5 bases and 3 bases, in that order; junction bases with no gene match: 7. The CDR3 here is CASSPGTDLYEQYF. In DNA form, the CDR3 reads TGTGCCAGCAGCCCCGGGACAGATCTCTACGAGCAGTACTTC.

This chain joins TRBV19 and TRBJ2-1; D unclear. V lost 3 bases and J lost 5, with 11 bases in between. The length of the CDR3 is 14 residues. Germline assignment: CDR1 LNHDA and CDR2 SQIVND (reference sequence). CDR3 nucleotide sequence: TGTGCCAGTAGTATTGGACCTAAGAACAATGAGCAGTTCTTC. Amino acids: CASSIGPKNNEQFF.

This clonotype was seen more than once but under ten times. V gene TRBV29-1 combines with J gene TRBJ2-7; D is uncertain. The V end was cut by 2 bases, the J end by 0 bases, with 14 bases between. Germline V gene sequence: CDR1 SQVTM, CDR2 ANQGSEA. The CDR3 extends over 15 amino acids. CDR3 nucleotides: TGCAGCGTTGAATATATGGGAAGAAGCTCCTACGAGCAGTACTTC. Translated, it gives CSVEYMGRSSYEQYF.

This clonotype was seen only a few times. The rearrangement uses TRBV7-9 and TRBJ2-5; no reliable D call. Germline CDR1 and CDR2: SEHNR and FQNEAQ (reference sequence). CDR3 length: 15 amino acids. The V end was cut by 5 bases, the J end by 1 base, with 14 bases between. The CDR3 reads CASSSPVVVQETQYF. The CDR3 DNA sequence: TGTGCCAGCAGCAGTCCCGTGGTCGTCCAAGAGACCCAGTACTTC.

This clonotype appeared a few times. V gene TRBV29-1 combines with J gene TRBJ1-2, with a possible D match to TRBD1 (5 bases). The germline V and J ends were trimmed by 6 bases and 7 bases, with 18 bases remaining between them. CDR1 and CDR2 from the germline V gene are SQVTM and ANQGSEA. The length of the CDR3 is 13 residues. The CDR3 bases are TGCAGCGTGGGGACGGAAATTTATCTTGGCTACACCTTC. This gives the protein CSVGTEIYLGYTF.

This clonotype has a handful of counts. The chain joins TRBV29-1 to TRBJ1-2; D is perhaps TRBD1 (5 bases). CDR1 and CDR2 from the germline V gene are SQVTM and ANQGSEA. Trimming left V 6 bases short and J 3 bases short, with 17 bases between. The CDR3 totals 14 residues. CDR3 coding DNA: TGCAGCGTGAGGGGCTGGACGGGAGACTATGGCTACACCTTC. Translation gives CSVRGWTGDYGYTF.

The chain recombines TRBV29-1 with TRBJ2-7, with TRBD1 matching over 9 bases. Trimming removed 5 bases from V and 10 bases from J; junction bases left unmatched: 12. CDR1 is SQVTM and CDR2 is ANQGSEA in the germline V gene. This CDR3 has 13 residues. The CDR3, as DNA: TGCAGCGTTTCCTACGGACAGGGGACCGAACAGTACTTC. Encoded protein: CSVSYGQGTEQYF.

The rearrangement links TRBV6-5 to TRBJ2-1; D may be TRBD2 (5 bases). The germline gives CDR1 MNHEY, CDR2 SVGAGI. The V gene lost 6 bases and the J gene lost 4 bases, with 7 bases spanning the gap. CDR3 length equals 12 residues. The CDR3 bases are TGTGCCAGCAGCGGGATTTACAATGAGCAGTTCTTC. This sequence encodes CASSGIYNEQFF.

V gene TRBV7-9 combines with J gene TRBJ2-1, with 7 bases fitting TRBD2. The CDR3 covers 15 residues. Germline CDR1 is SEHNR and CDR2 is FQNEAQ (reference sequence). Germline trimming cut 1 base from V and 7 bases from J; bases unmatched to any gene: 7. CDR3 protein: CASSLGLADKNEQFF. CDR3 DNA: TGTGCCAGCAGCTTAGGTCTAGCGGACAAAAATGAGCAGTTCTTC. The entire variable domain, with the rest obtained from reference TRBV7-9 and TRBJ2-1, is as follows: DTGVSQNPRHKITKRGQNVTFRCDPISEHNRLYWYRQTLGQGPEFLTYFQNEAQLEKSRLLSDRFSAERPKGSFSTLEIQRTEQGDSAMYLCASSLGLADKNEQFFGPGTRLTVL.

The chain employs TRBV24-1 and TRBJ2-3; the D is unclear. The CDR3 extends over 16 amino acids. The germline V gene has CDR1 KGHDR and CDR2 SFDVKD. V gave up 3 bases and J gave up 2 bases, with 14 bases separating them. In nucleotides, the CDR3 is TGTGCCACCAGTGATGGCAGGTTAGGTGTCACAGATACGCAGTATTTT. This translates into CATSDGRLGVTDTQYF.

In DNA, the CDR3 is TGTGCCACCAGTGAGGAACTAGCGGGAGGTGAATTCTCCGGGGAGCTGTTTTTT. Its protein product is CATSEELAGGEFSGELFF. The chain employs TRBV24-1 and TRBJ2-2; 12 bases match TRBD2. Germline V lookup: CDR1 KGHDR, CDR2 SFDVKD. Trimming cost V 4 bases and J 6 bases; bases outside gene matches: 11. The CDR3 has 18 amino acids.

The chain uses TRBV2 and TRBJ2-5, with TRBD2 matching 15 bases. The J call could be wrong; TRBJ2-7 is a better fit for the DNA end. CDR1 and CDR2 from the germline V gene are SNHLY and FYNNEI. This CDR3 spans 15 amino acids. The CDR3 nucleotides read TGTGCCAGCTGTGGACTAGCGGGAGGGTTCTACGAGCAGTACTTC. Its translation: CASCGLAGGFYEQYF.